This paragraph covers one T cell receptor (beta chain) sequence. The antigen is not known. Assay used: immunoSEQ multiplex PCR; TCRdb lists only in-frame clones, some missing. Of 9,000 to 13,000 clones listed, 70% to 85% are singletons. These data come from a study of PD-1 blockade in classical Hodgkin lymphoma. Study context: With a 2-week interval, patients received intravenous nivolumab at 3 mg/kg.

Study-wide findings and caveats: Baseline diversity resembling that of newly diagnosed patients was seen in complete responders. Newly diagnosed patients were reported to exhibit reduced baseline TCR diversity relative to healthy donors.

Every patient relapsed after autologous stem cell transplantation, and brentuximab vedotin exposure varied. Best responses included complete response and partial response; otherwise, the best response was progressive disease. Sequenced here: peripheral blood mononuclear cells (PBMCs), sampled before the second cycle of nivolumab. This sequence originates from a human donor with classical Hodgkin lymphoma.

CDR3 loop: CASSNFDRAEAFF. The CDR3 coding sequence is TGTGCCAGCAGCAATTTCGACAGGGCCGAAGCTTTCTTT. The chain recombines TRBV5-8 with TRBJ1-1; 7 bases align to TRBD1. CDR1 is SGHTS, CDR2 YDEGEE, per germline. CDR3 size: 13 residues. V lost 4 bases, J lost 8 bases, and 8 bases stayed unmatched.